This is a list of T cell receptor beta chains from one sample in a study of blood T cell repertoires in COVID-19. Sequencing was performed with immunoSEQ multiplex PCR; in TCRdb, only in-frame clones are kept and a portion is missing. This table holds just over 250,000 clones, around 87% found once. Material for sequencing was peripheral blood. The receptors were sampled from a woman aged 50 to 60 with acute or convalescent COVID-19. Both conserved end residues are part of each CDR3. Fields, in order: V gene, D gene, J gene, clone size, CDR3 DNA, CDR3 protein. D genes are given only for firm matches. A clone size is listed for some rows: how often the clone was seen (once, few, many), or a class if it is expanded.

v_gene: TRBV7-2
d_gene: TRBD2
j_gene: TRBJ2-5
abundance: -
CDR3nt: TGTGCCAGCAGCTTAGGTCGCGGGAGGGTTAGGGAGACCCAGTACTTC
CDR3aa: CASSLGRGRVRETQYF

v_gene: TRBV6-6
d_gene: -
j_gene: TRBJ1-2
abundance: -
CDR3nt: TGTGCCAGCAGTTACCTTTCGGCCAGACAGTATGGCTACACCTTC
CDR3aa: CASSYLSARQYGYTF

v_gene: TRBV25-1
d_gene: -
j_gene: TRBJ2-1
abundance: -
CDR3nt: TGTGCCAGCAGTGAACTCCCGGGAAACAATGAGCAGTTCTTC
CDR3aa: CASSELPGNNEQFF

v_gene: TRBV4-3
d_gene: TRBD1
j_gene: TRBJ2-2
abundance: few
CDR3nt: TGCGCCAGCAGCCAGACAGGGGCCGGGGAGCTGTTTTTT
CDR3aa: CASSQTGAGELFF

v_gene: TRBV9
d_gene: TRBD1
j_gene: TRBJ1-2
abundance: -
CDR3nt: TGTGCCAGCAGCGCCCGGACAGGGAGGGGCTACTATGGCTACACCTTC
CDR3aa: CASSARTGRGYYGYTF

v_gene: TRBV19
d_gene: -
j_gene: TRBJ1-5
abundance: -
CDR3nt: TGTGCCAGTAGTACACAGGGAAGCAATCAGCCCCAGCATTTT
CDR3aa: CASSTQGSNQPQHF

v_gene: TRBV28
d_gene: -
j_gene: TRBJ1-6
abundance: -
CDR3nt: TGTGCCAGCAGGGGGTCAGGGAACGGCTCACCCCTCCACTTT
CDR3aa: CASRGSGNGSPLHF

v_gene: TRBV4-1
d_gene: -
j_gene: TRBJ1-1
abundance: once
CDR3nt: TGCGCCAGCAGCCCGACAGGCTGGGTCACTGAAGCTTTCTTT
CDR3aa: CASSPTGWVTEAFF

v_gene: TRBV4-1
d_gene: TRBD1
j_gene: TRBJ1-5
abundance: -
CDR3nt: TGCGCCAGCAGCCAAGATCGGGACAGCCAAAATCAGCCCCAGCATTTT
CDR3aa: CASSQDRDSQNQPQHF

v_gene: TRBV12-3/TRBV12-4
d_gene: -
j_gene: TRBJ1-2
abundance: -
CDR3nt: TGTGCCAGCAGTCTCCGGGAGATCTATGGCTACACCTTC
CDR3aa: CASSLREIYGYTF

v_gene: TRBV7-2
d_gene: -
j_gene: TRBJ2-7
abundance: -
CDR3nt: TGTGCCAGCAGCTCCCGGCGGAGAAACGAGCAGTACTTC
CDR3aa: CASSSRRRNEQYF

v_gene: TRBV28
d_gene: -
j_gene: TRBJ2-7
abundance: -
CDR3nt: TGTGCCAGCAGTTTAGGGGCTGCAGACGAGCAGTACTTC
CDR3aa: CASSLGAADEQYF

v_gene: TRBV13
d_gene: -
j_gene: TRBJ1-3
abundance: -
CDR3nt: TGTGCCAGCAGCTCTCGGGGTTATGGAAACACCATATATTTT
CDR3aa: CASSSRGYGNTIYF

v_gene: TRBV5-4
d_gene: -
j_gene: TRBJ1-4
abundance: -
CDR3nt: TGTGCCAGCAGCCTTGGGGGGGCCAGGGAAAATGAAAAACTGTTTTTT
CDR3aa: CASSLGGARENEKLFF

v_gene: TRBV6-6
d_gene: -
j_gene: TRBJ2-7
abundance: once
CDR3nt: TGTGCCAGCAGTTCCCCGGGACTGATGACCTCCTACGAGCAGTACTTC
CDR3aa: CASSSPGLMTSYEQYF

v_gene: TRBV3-1/TRBV3-2
d_gene: -
j_gene: TRBJ1-1
abundance: -
CDR3nt: TGTGCCAGCAGCCAAGAAAGGGGAAGGAACACTGAAGCTTTCTTT
CDR3aa: CASSQERGRNTEAFF

v_gene: TRBV15
d_gene: -
j_gene: TRBJ2-7
abundance: -
CDR3nt: TGTGCCACCAGCAGGGACAGCTACGAGCAGTACTTC
CDR3aa: CATSRDSYEQYF

v_gene: TRBV27
d_gene: TRBD1
j_gene: TRBJ1-4
abundance: -
CDR3nt: TGTGCCAGCAGTTTTACGGGGTCAGGGGGTGGAGAAAAACTGTTTTTT
CDR3aa: CASSFTGSGGGEKLFF

v_gene: TRBV9
d_gene: TRBD1
j_gene: TRBJ2-4
abundance: -
CDR3nt: TGTGCCAGCAGCGTAGCTCCCCAAGGACAGGGGCAGGACATTCAGTACTTC
CDR3aa: CASSVAPQGQGQDIQYF

v_gene: TRBV28
d_gene: TRBD1
j_gene: TRBJ1-2
abundance: -
CDR3nt: TGTGCCAGCAGGGACAGGGGGCAGGGAGGGGCTAACTATGGCTACACCTTC
CDR3aa: CASRDRGQGGANYGYTF

v_gene: TRBV9
d_gene: TRBD1
j_gene: TRBJ2-2
abundance: -
CDR3nt: TGTGCCAGCAGCGAAACCGGGACAGCGAACACCGGGGAGCTGTTTTTT
CDR3aa: CASSETGTANTGELFF

v_gene: TRBV12-3/TRBV12-4
d_gene: -
j_gene: TRBJ1-1
abundance: -
CDR3nt: TGTGCCAGCAAAGGACAGTTGAACACTGAAGCTTTCTTT
CDR3aa: CASKGQLNTEAFF

v_gene: TRBV7-2
d_gene: -
j_gene: TRBJ2-7
abundance: -
CDR3nt: TGTGCCAGCAGCTTACCGGGACTTAATTACGAGCAGTACTTC
CDR3aa: CASSLPGLNYEQYF

v_gene: TRBV28
d_gene: TRBD1
j_gene: TRBJ2-1
abundance: -
CDR3nt: TGTGCCAGCAAACAGGGGGAGACCTACAATGAGCAGTTCTTC
CDR3aa: CASKQGETYNEQFF

v_gene: TRBV7-2
d_gene: -
j_gene: TRBJ1-4
abundance: -
CDR3nt: TGTGCCAGCAGCTGGGGGGTTCTGGGGACGGAAAAACTGTTTTTT
CDR3aa: CASSWGVLGTEKLFF

v_gene: TRBV2
d_gene: -
j_gene: TRBJ1-1
abundance: once
CDR3nt: TGTGCCAGCAGTGTACACAGTACGAACACTGAAGCTTTCTTT
CDR3aa: CASSVHSTNTEAFF

v_gene: TRBV30
d_gene: -
j_gene: TRBJ1-5
abundance: -
CDR3nt: TGTGCCTGGAGTGAGGGTCGGTCCGGGGGGCAGCATTTT
CDR3aa: CAWSEGRSGGQHF

v_gene: TRBV9
d_gene: -
j_gene: TRBJ2-3
abundance: -
CDR3nt: TGTGCCAGCAGCGCAGGGGACTACCTGGGAGCTACGCAGTATTTT
CDR3aa: CASSAGDYLGATQYF

v_gene: TRBV7-9
d_gene: -
j_gene: TRBJ2-7
abundance: -
CDR3nt: TGTGCCAGCACACTCGGGGGCTCCTACGAGCAGTACTTC
CDR3aa: CASTLGGSYEQYF

v_gene: TRBV5-1
d_gene: TRBD2
j_gene: TRBJ2-1
abundance: -
CDR3nt: TGCGCCAGCAGCTATATAGCGGGGGACTCCTACAATGAGCAGTTCTTC
CDR3aa: CASSYIAGDSYNEQFF

v_gene: TRBV7-3
d_gene: TRBD1
j_gene: TRBJ2-7
abundance: -
CDR3nt: TGTGCCAGCCCCTGGCGGGACAGGGGACACGAGCAGTACTTC
CDR3aa: CASPWRDRGHEQYF

v_gene: TRBV30
d_gene: TRBD1
j_gene: TRBJ1-2
abundance: -
CDR3nt: TGTGCCTGGAGGACCCAAGACAGGGGATATGGCTACACCTTC
CDR3aa: CAWRTQDRGYGYTF

v_gene: TRBV5-6
d_gene: -
j_gene: TRBJ2-7
abundance: -
CDR3nt: TGTGCCAGCAGCTTCCAAGCAGGCTCCTACGAGCAGTACTTC
CDR3aa: CASSFQAGSYEQYF

v_gene: TRBV7-3
d_gene: -
j_gene: TRBJ1-1
abundance: -
CDR3nt: TGTGCCAGCAGTCTCAGGGCCGCTTCTTCTGAAGCTTTCTTT
CDR3aa: CASSLRAASSEAFF

v_gene: TRBV19
d_gene: TRBD1
j_gene: TRBJ1-2
abundance: -
CDR3nt: TGTGCCAGTAGTACCAGGGACAGGGGGCAGGATGGCTACACCTTC
CDR3aa: CASSTRDRGQDGYTF

v_gene: TRBV6-5
d_gene: TRBD1
j_gene: TRBJ1-2
abundance: -
CDR3nt: TGTGCCAGCAGTTTGACAGGGAACTATGGCTACACCTTC
CDR3aa: CASSLTGNYGYTF

v_gene: TRBV19
d_gene: -
j_gene: TRBJ2-1
abundance: -
CDR3nt: TGTGCCAGTAGTATGACGGGGACACCCTCCTACAATGAGCAGTTCTTC
CDR3aa: CASSMTGTPSYNEQFF

v_gene: TRBV25-1
d_gene: TRBD1
j_gene: TRBJ2-2
abundance: -
CDR3nt: TGTGCCAGCCTGGACAGGGGGCTCACCGGGGAGCTGTTTTTT
CDR3aa: CASLDRGLTGELFF

v_gene: TRBV18
d_gene: TRBD2
j_gene: TRBJ2-1
abundance: -
CDR3nt: TGTGCCAGCTCACCGGGACTAGCGGGGAACAATGAGCAGTTCTTC
CDR3aa: CASSPGLAGNNEQFF

v_gene: TRBV7-3
d_gene: TRBD1
j_gene: TRBJ1-1
abundance: -
CDR3nt: TGTGCCAGCAGCCAAACAGGGGGGAACACTGAAGCTTTCTTT
CDR3aa: CASSQTGGNTEAFF

v_gene: TRBV21-1
d_gene: -
j_gene: TRBJ2-2
abundance: -
CDR3nt: TGTGCCAGCAGCAGAGGACTAGCGGGAGACGGGAACACCGGGGAGCTGTTTTTT
CDR3aa: CASSRGLAGDGNTGELFF

v_gene: TRBV10-3
d_gene: -
j_gene: TRBJ1-6
abundance: -
CDR3nt: TGTGCCATCAGTGAGTCCTCGGCAGGGGTTAATTCACCCCTCCACTTT
CDR3aa: CAISESSAGVNSPLHF

v_gene: TRBV7-3
d_gene: TRBD2
j_gene: TRBJ2-1
abundance: few
CDR3nt: TGTGCCAGCAGCTCAGGACTAGCGGGTGGTGAGCAGTTCTTC
CDR3aa: CASSSGLAGGEQFF

v_gene: TRBV19
d_gene: TRBD1
j_gene: TRBJ1-2
abundance: -
CDR3nt: TGTGCCAGTAGTATCTCTTCGACAGGGAACTATGGCTACACCTTC
CDR3aa: CASSISSTGNYGYTF

v_gene: TRBV28
d_gene: -
j_gene: TRBJ1-6
abundance: -
CDR3nt: TGTGCCACCATGGGCACCTATAATTCACCCCTCCACTTT
CDR3aa: CATMGTYNSPLHF

v_gene: TRBV6-5
d_gene: TRBD1
j_gene: TRBJ2-7
abundance: -
CDR3nt: TGTGCCAGCAGACCTCAGGGGGCCCAAGGGGGGCAGTACTTC
CDR3aa: CASRPQGAQGGQYF

v_gene: TRBV19
d_gene: TRBD1
j_gene: TRBJ1-5
abundance: -
CDR3nt: TGTGCCAGTAGTATTTGGTCACCGCAGGGGGCTAGAAAGCCCCAGCATTTT
CDR3aa: CASSIWSPQGARKPQHF

v_gene: TRBV11-1
d_gene: -
j_gene: TRBJ1-2
abundance: once
CDR3nt: TGTGCCAGCAGCCCCCGGGTTGCGGGAGGCTACACCTTC
CDR3aa: CASSPRVAGGYTF

v_gene: TRBV10-3
d_gene: TRBD2
j_gene: TRBJ2-3
abundance: -
CDR3nt: TGTGCCATCACAGCGGGGGCCCGCACAGATACGCAGTATTTT
CDR3aa: CAITAGARTDTQYF

v_gene: TRBV4-1
d_gene: TRBD2
j_gene: TRBJ2-1
abundance: -
CDR3nt: TGCGCCAGCAGCCAAGGACTAGCGGTCACCTACAATGAGCAGTTCTTC
CDR3aa: CASSQGLAVTYNEQFF

v_gene: TRBV6-7
d_gene: -
j_gene: TRBJ1-1
abundance: -
CDR3nt: TGTGCCAGCAGTTCAGCAGGTGGTAGTACAGTAAACACTGAAGCTTTCTTT
CDR3aa: CASSSAGGSTVNTEAFF

v_gene: TRBV10-3
d_gene: -
j_gene: TRBJ1-1
abundance: -
CDR3nt: TGTGCCATCAGTGGGGCTGGGGCAGGTGAAGGCACTGAAGCTTTCTTT
CDR3aa: CAISGAGAGEGTEAFF

v_gene: TRBV5-1
d_gene: -
j_gene: TRBJ2-5
abundance: -
CDR3nt: TGCGCCAGCAGCTTGGCCCCACTGGGCGAGACCCAGTACTTC
CDR3aa: CASSLAPLGETQYF

v_gene: TRBV5-4
d_gene: -
j_gene: TRBJ2-2
abundance: -
CDR3nt: TGTGCCAGCAGCTCGGTGGCCGGGGAGCTGTTTTTT
CDR3aa: CASSSVAGELFF

v_gene: TRBV4-1
d_gene: TRBD1
j_gene: TRBJ1-5
abundance: -
CDR3nt: TGCGCCAGCAGCCAAGCCTACAGGGGCGGAGGTCAGCCCCAGCATTTT
CDR3aa: CASSQAYRGGGQPQHF

v_gene: TRBV3-1/TRBV3-2
d_gene: -
j_gene: TRBJ1-4
abundance: -
CDR3nt: TGTGCCAGCAGCCAAGATTCTCGGAGGGCAACTAATGAAAAACTGTTTTTT
CDR3aa: CASSQDSRRATNEKLFF

v_gene: TRBV2
d_gene: TRBD2
j_gene: TRBJ2-2
abundance: -
CDR3nt: TGTGCCAGCAGTGGGGGACTAGCGGGAGTATCCGGGGAGCTGTTTTTT
CDR3aa: CASSGGLAGVSGELFF

v_gene: TRBV7-9
d_gene: -
j_gene: TRBJ2-3
abundance: once
CDR3nt: TGTGCCAGCAGCGTACCGGGACTGCGCACAGATACGCAGTATTTT
CDR3aa: CASSVPGLRTDTQYF

v_gene: TRBV28
d_gene: TRBD2
j_gene: TRBJ2-1
abundance: -
CDR3nt: TGTGCCAGCTTGAGGACTAGCGGTAACAATGAGCAGTTCTTC
CDR3aa: CASLRTSGNNEQFF